The 30 T cell receptor beta chains given below trace back to one sample, sequenced in a study of blood T cell repertoires in COVID-19. Assay used: immunoSEQ multiplex PCR; TCRdb lists only in-frame clones, some missing. The sample comprises about 370,000 clones, around 90% of which are singletons, and under 4% rests with the top ten. The sequenced sample was peripheral blood. These receptors all come from a woman in her 30s with COVID-19, enrolled during active disease.

The chain employs TRBV27 and TRBJ2-7; the D gene is possibly TRBD1 (6 bases). CDR1 MNHEY and CDR2 SMNVEV come from the germline V gene (reference sequence). This CDR3 spans 13 amino acids. Trimming pared 2 bases from V and 3 bases from J, leaving 8 bases between. The CDR3 reads CASSLGQRYEQYF. In DNA form, the CDR3 reads TGTGCCAGCAGTTTAGGACAGCGCTACGAGCAGTACTTC.

V is TRBV10-3 and J is TRBJ1-4; 7 bases map to TRBD1. Germline-derived CDR1 and CDR2 are ENHRY and SYGVKD. The V segment lost 0 bases and the J segment 4 bases; nucleotides outside the gene matches: 5. This CDR3 contains 16 residues. This CDR3 reads CAISESLGTVNEKLFF. The CDR3, as DNA: TGTGCCATCAGTGAGTCGTTGGGGACAGTTAATGAAAAACTGTTTTTT.

This chain links TRBV6-5 with TRBJ1-2, with 11 bases identical to TRBD1. Germline lookup yields CDR1 MNHEY and CDR2 SVGAGI. The V segment lost 6 bases and the J segment 5 bases; nucleotides outside the gene matches: 2. CDR3 size: 13 residues. The CDR3 sequence: CASRGTGGYGYTF. The CDR3 DNA reads TGTGCCAGCAGAGGGACAGGGGGATATGGCTACACCTTC.

The V gene is TRBV4-1, the J gene TRBJ2-1; 7 bases agree with TRBD2. V lost 2 bases, J lost 0 bases, and 4 bases stayed unmatched. CDR1 and CDR2 (germline): MGHRA, YSYEKL. This CDR3 region has 16 residues. For the CDR3, the DNA is TGCGCCAGCAGCCAAAAAGGGAGGGGCTCCTACAATGAGCAGTTCTTC. Protein: CASSQKGRGSYNEQFF.

This rearrangement joins TRBV25-1 to TRBJ1-1; D unresolved. Trimming pared 7 bases from V and 0 bases from J, leaving 6 bases between. Germline values: CDR1 MGHDK, CDR2 SYGVNS. The CDR3 length is 12 residues. The CDR3 nucleotides are TGTGCCAGCATAAGCATGAACACTGAAGCTTTCTTT. Encoded protein: CASISMNTEAFF.

V usage is TRBV5-8 and J usage is TRBJ1-5; D is undetermined. Germline V gene data show CDR1 as SGHTS and CDR2 as YDEGEE. With 4 bases removed from V and 12 bases from J, the gap between germline ends came to 17 bases. The CDR3 runs 13 residues. Here the CDR3 reads CASSRPSSRNQHF. DNA of the CDR3: TGTGCCAGCAGCCGGCCGTCCTCCAGGAACCAGCATTTT.

V and J are TRBV7-9 and TRBJ2-7, with 8 bases that match TRBD2. Looked up from germline, CDR1 is SEHNR and CDR2 is FQNEAQ (reference sequence). The CDR3 runs 15 residues. J was trimmed by 5 bases and V by 4 bases; bases with no gene match: 10. CDR3 bases: TGTGCCAGCAGCTCGTTTTTAGCGGGGCGGAACGAGCAGTACTTC. Encoded protein: CASSSFLAGRNEQYF.

The chain recombines TRBV4-2 with TRBJ1-2; D gene uncertain. Germline V gene lookup returns CDR1 LGHNA and CDR2 YNFKEQ. Trimming shortened V by 3 bases and J by 12 bases, and 11 bases separated the two germline ends. There are 11 residues in the CDR3. This CDR3 reads CASSHYAGHTF. The CDR3 nucleotides read TGTGCCAGCAGCCATTACGCGGGCCACACCTTC.

The chain is built from TRBV27 and TRBJ2-2, with D tentatively TRBD1 (8 bases). CDR3 length equals 18 residues. Trimming stripped 5 bases from V and 4 bases from J, with 23 bases between. The germline V gene has CDR1 MNHEY and CDR2 SMNVEV (reference sequence). CDR3 loop: CASSPQGGVTSSTGELFF. The CDR3 nucleotides are TGTGCCAGCAGTCCACAGGGGGGGGTGACCAGTTCCACCGGGGAGCTGTTTTTT.

V and J are TRBV15 and TRBJ2-7, with TRBD2 matching over 14 bases. The CDR3 consists of 15 residues. The trim removed 3 bases at V and 3 bases at J, leaving 1 base unmatched. Germline V gene lookup returns CDR1 LNHNV and CDR2 YYDKDF (reference sequence). CDR3 nucleotide sequence: TGTGCCACCAGCAGGGGGACTAGCGGGAGCTACGAGCAGTACGTC. Translation: CATSRGTSGSYEQYV.

This chain uses TRBV11-3 with TRBJ2-3; 10 bases are a match to TRBD1. CDR3 size: 15 residues. Unmatched junction bases numbered 7, after V lost 5 bases and J lost 5 bases. The V gene's germline CDR1 is SGHNT and CDR2 YENEEA. The DNA for the CDR3 is TGTGCCAGCAGCGTACGACAGGGGGCAGGAGATACGCAGTATTTT. It yields the protein CASSVRQGAGDTQYF.

This sequence joins TRBV7-2 and TRBJ1-4, with D possibly matching TRBD1 (5 bases). CDR3 length: 15 amino acids. The V end was cut by 4 bases, the J end by 1 base, with 10 bases between. Germline CDR1 is SGHTA and CDR2 is FQGNSA. CDR3 sequence: CASSSGGETNEKLFF. The CDR3 DNA reads as TGTGCCAGCAGCTCCGGGGGGGAAACTAATGAAAAACTGTTTTTT. The complete variable domain, with remaining parts taken from reference TRBV7-2 and TRBJ1-4, reads GAGVSQSPSNKVTEKGKDVELRCDPISGHTALYWYRQSLGQGLEFLIYFQGNSAPDKSGLPSDRFSAERTGGSVSTLTIQRTQQEDSAVYLCASSSGGETNEKLFFGSGTQLSVL.

The rearrangement uses TRBV6-5 and TRBJ2-3; 7 nucleotides agree with TRBD2. The CDR3 covers 15 residues. CDR1 and CDR2 (germline): MNHEY, SVGAGI. Trimming at V came to 8 bases and at J to 2 bases, leaving 10 bases not matched to a gene. The CDR3 here is CASRRSGVLTDTQYF. Written as DNA, the CDR3 is TGTGCCAGCCGAAGGAGCGGGGTTCTCACAGATACGCAGTATTTT.

This clone was seen just once. The chain has TRBV11-3 and TRBJ2-1, with a tentative D call TRBD1 (6 bases). CDR1 SGHNT and CDR2 YENEEA come from the germline V gene. The V and J ends lost 6 bases and 2 bases respectively, with 11 bases between them. This CDR3 is 14 amino acids long. The DNA of the CDR3 is TGTGCCAGCAGGAGCAGGGGAACCTACAATGAGCAGTTCTTC. Translating gives CASRSRGTYNEQFF. Full variable domain (rest looked up from reference TRBV11-3 and TRBJ2-1): EAGVVQSPRYKIIEKKQPVAFWCNPISGHNTLYWYLQNLGQGPELLIRYENEEAVDDSQLPKDRFSAERLKGVDSTLKIQPAELGDSAVYLCASRSRGTYNEQFFGPGTRLTVL.

The chain is built from TRBV6-1 and TRBJ2-2, with no clear D. CDR3 size: 15 residues. The ends were cut back, 3 bases at V and 0 bases at J, with 8 bases in the middle. Germline CDR1 MNHNS, CDR2 SASEGT. CDR3 bases: TGTGCCAGCAGTGATCAGGTCCCGAACACCGGGGAGCTGTTTTTT. Its protein product is CASSDQVPNTGELFF.

V usage is TRBV19 and J usage is TRBJ2-1, with 8 bases that match TRBD1. The germline gives CDR1 LNHDA, CDR2 SQIVND (reference sequence). V was pared by 5 bases and J by 6 bases, with 9 bases of the junction left unmatched. This CDR3 is 15 amino acids long. This chain's CDR3 is CASSGRQGAVNEQFF. CDR3 nucleotides: TGTGCCAGTAGTGGGCGGCAGGGGGCTGTCAATGAGCAGTTCTTC.

There are a few counts of this clone. The V gene is TRBV27, the J gene TRBJ1-1, with 9 bases matching TRBD1. This CDR3 has 16 residues. In germline, CDR1 is MNHEY, CDR2 SMNVEV (reference sequence). V gave up 4 bases and J gave up 5 bases; unmatched junction bases: 11. CDR3 residues: CASSWGQGGVQTEAFF. The DNA of the CDR3 is TGTGCCAGCAGTTGGGGACAGGGTGGAGTACAGACTGAAGCTTTCTTT.

This clone was seen only once. V and J are TRBV7-9 and TRBJ2-6; D perhaps matches TRBD2 (5 bases). This CDR3 is built from 16 residues. The V gene's germline CDR1 is SEHNR and CDR2 FQNEAQ (reference sequence). The V end was cut by 5 bases, the J end by 0 bases, with 11 bases between. The CDR3 nucleotides read TGTGCCAGCAGCCTCAACCGGGACTCTGGGGCCAACGTCCTGACTTTC. Protein sequence: CASSLNRDSGANVLTF.

The chain recombines TRBV30 with TRBJ2-1; D unresolved. Germline values: CDR1 GTSNPN, CDR2 SVGIG (reference sequence). The CDR3 length is 15 residues. V lost 3 bases to trimming and J lost 1 base, with 13 bases between them. CDR3 loop: CAWRVPLGSYNEQFF. CDR3 sequence (DNA): TGTGCCTGGAGGGTCCCTCTCGGGTCCTACAATGAGCAGTTCTTC.

This chain connects TRBV6-4 to TRBJ1-1; D is unresolved. Per germline, CDR1 MRHNA and CDR2 SNTAGT. The CDR3 length is 13 residues. Trimming removed 2 bases at V and 7 bases at J, with 11 bases between. The CDR3 protein is CASSDSRRGEAFF. The CDR3 region has the DNA TGTGCCAGCAGTGACAGTCGACGGGGTGAAGCTTTCTTT.

J is TRBJ1-1 and V is TRBV19; 8 nucleotides line up with TRBD1. Germline V gives CDR1 LNHDA, CDR2 SQIVND (reference sequence). The CDR3 contains 16 residues. The V and J ends lost 0 bases and 3 bases, in that order; junction bases with no gene match: 6. CDR3 residues: CASSIDPGQGYTEAFF. The DNA of the CDR3 is TGTGCCAGTAGTATAGACCCTGGACAGGGTTACACTGAAGCTTTCTTT.

The J gene is TRBJ1-1, the V gene TRBV7-2; D is possibly TRBD1 (5 bases). The CDR3 has 15 residues. Germline V gene lookup returns CDR1 SGHTA and CDR2 FQGNSA. V was pared by 5 bases and J by 0 bases, with 13 bases between. CDR3 sequence reads: CASSAPGLLNTEAFF. The CDR3 DNA is TGTGCCAGCAGCGCGCCGGGACTGCTGAACACTGAAGCTTTCTTT.

The rearrangement joins TRBV4-2 to TRBJ2-7, with TRBD2 matching 9 bases. CDR3 length equals 15 residues. CDR1 LGHNA and CDR2 YNFKEQ come from the germline V gene. With V trimmed by 4 bases and J by 3 bases, 7 bases remained unmatched. CDR3 amino acids: CASSPYLAGNYEQYF. DNA for the CDR3: TGTGCCAGCAGCCCTTACCTAGCGGGGAACTACGAGCAGTACTTC.

The chain uses TRBV6-5 and TRBJ1-6, with 9 bases fitting TRBD1. CDR1 MNHEY and CDR2 SVGAGI come from the germline V gene. This CDR3 region has 15 residues. J gave up 7 bases and V 2 bases, and 3 bases lay outside the gene matches. This CDR3 reads CASSYQDRGNSPLHF. The CDR3 DNA reads TGTGCCAGCAGTTACCAGGACAGGGGCAATTCACCCCTCCACTTT.

CDR3 amino acids: CASSFVKQGAQNTEAFF. DNA of the CDR3: TGTGCCAGCAGTTTCGTCAAACAGGGGGCTCAAAACACTGAAGCTTTCTTT. The chain is built from TRBV28 and TRBJ1-1; 9 bases agree with TRBD1. Trimming took 3 bases from V and 2 from J; bases not matched to a gene: 10. The CDR3 is 17 amino acids. Germline V lookup: CDR1 MDHEN, CDR2 SYDVKM.

The chain employs TRBV9 and TRBJ1-5, with a possible D match to TRBD1 (6 bases). In germline, CDR1 is SGDLS, CDR2 YYNGEE. The germline V and J ends were trimmed by 0 bases and 2 bases, with 9 bases remaining between them. CDR3 size: 15 residues. The CDR3 DNA reads as TGTGCCAGCAGCGTAGGGCAGGGGCGCAATCAGCCCCAGCATTTT. This sequence encodes CASSVGQGRNQPQHF.

The chain recombines TRBV5-4 with TRBJ2-2, with D perhaps TRBD1 (6 bases). Germline CDR1 reads SGHNT; CDR2 reads YYREEE (reference sequence). Trimming cost V 5 bases and J 1 base, with 18 bases left between them. The CDR3 extends over 17 amino acids. CDR3 loop: CASRKSLDSMNTGELFF. CDR3 nucleotide sequence: TGTGCCAGCAGAAAATCATTGGACAGCATGAACACCGGGGAGCTGTTTTTT.

This chain connects TRBV2 to TRBJ2-5, with TRBD1 identical over 7 bases. The trim removed 7 bases at V and 6 bases at J, leaving 23 bases unmatched. The CDR3 has 18 amino acids. Germline-derived CDR1 and CDR2 are SNHLY and FYNNEI. CDR3 residues: CASIVPPQLWDRSKTQYF. The CDR3, as DNA: TGTGCCAGCATCGTCCCACCCCAGTTGTGGGACAGATCGAAGACCCAGTACTTC.

The genes are TRBV7-8 and TRBJ2-7, with D unresolved. Germline CDR1 is SGHVS and CDR2 is FQNEAQ. This CDR3 has 12 residues. Trimming cost V 8 bases and J 2 bases, with 10 bases left between them. The CDR3 loop is CASGRPTYEQYF. The CDR3 bases are TGTGCCAGCGGCAGGCCTACCTACGAGCAGTACTTC.

CDR3 nucleotides: TGTGCCAGCAGCTTAGAGTACAGGTCGAACACCGGGGAGCTGTTTTTT. It yields the protein CASSLEYRSNTGELFF. The genes are TRBV7-2 and TRBJ2-2; TRBD1 might be the D (5 bases). CDR1 and CDR2 (germline): SGHTA, FQGNSA. The CDR3 runs 16 residues. Trimming stripped 1 base from V and 0 bases from J, with 9 bases between.